Presented here are 18 T cell receptor beta chains from one specimen sequenced in a study of CD8 T cells in Susac syndrome. The authors reverse transcribed roughly 0.5 to 1 ug RNA with random hexamers. Each CDR3 protein gets one entry after TCRdb re-called the immunoSEQ multiplex PCR reads with MiXCR. This table has around 170,000 distinct CDR3 sequences, roughly 96% appearing once. Material: CD8+ T cells from PBMCs. These receptors came from a human donor with multiple sclerosis.

The genes are TRBV18 and TRBJ2-5; D is unclear. The V and J ends lost 4 bases and 0 bases respectively, with 12 bases between them. In germline, CDR1 is KGHSH, CDR2 LQKENI. The CDR3 covers 15 residues. CDR3 loop: CASSLSDGNQETQYF. DNA of the CDR3: TGTGCCAGCTCACTGTCGGACGGAAACCAAGAGACCCAGTACTTC.

The rearrangement joins TRBV9 to TRBJ1-2; D is ambiguous. This CDR3 contains 13 residues. The V gene's germline CDR1 is SGDLS and CDR2 YYNGEE. V was clipped by 4 bases and J by 6 bases, with 13 bases between them. The CDR3 sequence is CASSPRAINGYTF. CDR3 nucleotides: TGTGCCAGCAGCCCCCGGGCAATAAATGGCTACACCTTC.

The chain carries TRBV6-6 and TRBJ1-6; no reliable D call. V lost 4 bases, J lost 6 bases, and 10 bases lay in between. There are 14 residues in the CDR3. Per germline, CDR1 MNHNY and CDR2 SVGAGI (reference sequence). The CDR3 nucleotides are TGTGCCAGCAGTTCCCCCGGGTCTAATTCACCCCTCCACTTT. This translates into CASSSPGSNSPLHF.

The chain uses TRBV3-1 and TRBJ1-1, with 7 nucleotides matching TRBD1. Looked up from germline, CDR1 is LGHDT and CDR2 is YNNKEL (reference sequence). The CDR3 spans 17 residues. The ends lost 0 bases at V and 4 bases at J; junction bases unmatched: 11. The DNA for the CDR3 is TGTGCCAGCAGCCAAGAGTCGCCAGTCAGGGGGAGCACTGAAGCTTTCTTT. It translates to CASSQESPVRGSTEAFF.

The V gene is TRBV24-1, the J gene TRBJ1-3; 9 nucleotides match TRBD1. Germline CDR1 and CDR2: KGHDR and SFDVKD. CDR3 length: 15 amino acids. V was pared by 9 bases and J by 7 bases, with 12 bases of the junction left unmatched. CDR3 in amino acids: CATFSGDRERNTIYF. The CDR3 DNA sequence: TGTGCCACCTTCTCCGGGGACAGGGAAAGGAACACCATATATTTT.

The chain uses TRBV27 and TRBJ1-5, with D perhaps matching TRBD1 (5 bases). Germline loops: CDR1 MNHEY, CDR2 SMNVEV (reference sequence). This CDR3 contains 15 residues. V gave up 6 bases and J gave up 3 bases, with 15 bases separating them. DNA for the CDR3: TGTGCCAGCAGCAAGGGGAGGGGTTCCAATCAGCCCCAGCATTTT. It yields the protein CASSKGRGSNQPQHF.

The chain uses TRBV20-1 and TRBJ2-1; D perhaps matches TRBD1 (6 bases). Per germline, CDR1 DFQATT and CDR2 SNEGSKA (reference sequence). The length of the CDR3 is 14 residues. V was clipped by 6 bases and J by 2 bases, with 14 bases between them. This chain's CDR3 is CSAPDRTPYNEQFF. DNA of the CDR3: TGCAGTGCCCCGGACAGAACGCCCTACAATGAGCAGTTCTTC.

The V call is TRBV12-3 or TRBV12-4, the J call TRBJ2-6; D call uncertain. Trimming removed 5 bases from V and 0 bases from J, with 17 bases in between. The CDR3 runs 18 residues. CDR3 bases: TGTGCCAGCAGTCCTCAGCCGCAGGTATTCTCTGGGGCCAACGTCCTGACTTTC. Its protein product is CASSPQPQVFSGANVLTF.

This clonotype was seen a single time. The gene calls are TRBV30 and TRBJ2-5; no firm D call. In germline, CDR1 is GTSNPN, CDR2 SVGIG (reference sequence). CDR3 length: 11 residues. Trimming took 8 bases from V and 6 from J, leaving 13 bases between them. The CDR3 nucleotides are TGTGCCGTTGAATTGATGCAGACCCAGTACTTC. It yields the protein CAVELMQTQYF. Drawing the rest from reference TRBV30 and TRBJ2-5, the complete variable domain is SQTIHQWPATLVQPVGSPLSLECTVEGTSNPNLYWYRQAAGRGLQLLFYSVGIGQISSEVPQNLSASRPQDRQFILSSKKLLLSDSGFYLCAVELMQTQYFGPGTRLLVL.

The chain uses TRBV7-2 and TRBJ2-3, with TRBD2 identical over 12 bases. Germline values: CDR1 SGHTA, CDR2 FQGNSA. The CDR3 loop spans 14 amino acids. V was pared by 5 bases and J by 4 bases, with 1 base of the junction left unmatched. In DNA form, the CDR3 reads TGTGCCAGCAGCAGGACTAGCGGGGCAGATACGCAGTATTTT. As protein: CASSRTSGADTQYF.

V usage is TRBV29-1 and J usage is TRBJ1-2; TRBD1 might be the D (5 bases). The CDR3 has 12 amino acids. V was cut by 3 bases and J by 6 bases, with 11 bases left in between. CDR1 is SQVTM, CDR2 ANQGSEA, per germline. CDR3 DNA sequence: TGCAGCGTTGACCCCAGCAGGGATGGCTACACCTTC. This encodes CSVDPSRDGYTF.

The chain carries TRBV11-2 and TRBJ2-2; 11 nucleotides align to TRBD2. The trim removed 4 bases at V and 8 bases at J, leaving 9 bases unmatched. The CDR3 contains 16 residues. The germline gives CDR1 SGHAT, CDR2 FQNNGV. The CDR3 DNA sequence: TGTGCCAGCAGCTACACTAGCGGGAGAGTCCCTGGGGAGCTGTTTTTT. This gives the protein CASSYTSGRVPGELFF.

The chain links TRBV9 to TRBJ2-7; weak D call: TRBD2 (6 bases). The V end was cut by 3 bases, the J end by 4 bases, with 11 bases between. This CDR3 has 13 residues. Looked up from germline, CDR1 is SGDLS and CDR2 is YYNGEE. CDR3 in DNA: TGTGCCAGCAGCGCGGGGGACGGGTACGAGCAGTACTTC. Protein sequence: CASSAGDGYEQYF.

The rearrangement links TRBV29-1 to TRBJ2-7, with 9 positions matching TRBD1. In germline, CDR1 is SQVTM, CDR2 ANQGSEA. Trimming took 5 bases from V and 2 from J; bases not matched to a gene: 4. CDR3 length: 13 amino acids. The CDR3 loop is CSVRTGAAYEQYF. CDR3 nucleotide sequence: TGCAGCGTTCGGACAGGGGCGGCCTACGAGCAGTACTTC.

The chain combines TRBV5-1 with TRBJ2-1, with TRBD1 matching over 8 bases. Unmatched junction bases numbered 9, after V lost 2 bases and J lost 8 bases. Germline lookup yields CDR1 SGHRS and CDR2 YFSETQ. The CDR3 sequence is 15 residues long. Here the CDR3 reads CASSLTDRVVDEQFF. CDR3 DNA: TGCGCCAGCAGCTTAACGGACAGGGTGGTAGATGAGCAGTTCTTC.

J is TRBJ2-2 and V is TRBV24-1; the D gene could be TRBD1 or TRBD2 (5 bases each). With 3 bases removed from V and 1 base from J, the gap between germline ends came to 14 bases. This CDR3 contains 17 residues. Germline values: CDR1 KGHDR, CDR2 SFDVKD. The CDR3 sequence: CATSDPRGAENTGELFF. In DNA, the CDR3 is TGTGCCACCAGTGATCCCCGAGGGGCAGAGAACACCGGGGAGCTGTTTTTT.

This chain uses TRBV29-1 with TRBJ1-3; no clear D. The V and J ends lost 0 bases and 0 bases respectively, with 6 bases between them. This CDR3 has 14 residues. In germline, CDR1 is SQVTM, CDR2 ANQGSEA. The chain's CDR3 is CSVEDSGSGNTIYF. Here the CDR3 DNA reads TGCAGCGTTGAAGATTCGGGCTCTGGAAACACCATATATTTT.

The rearrangement uses TRBV28 and TRBJ1-1; D is ambiguous. CDR1 is MDHEN, CDR2 SYDVKM, per germline. The CDR3 spans 15 residues. V dropped 3 bases and J dropped 5 bases, with 16 bases sitting between them. CDR3 region: CASSFEGLGRTEAFF. The CDR3 DNA is TGTGCCAGCAGTTTTGAGGGATTGGGAAGGACTGAAGCTTTCTTT.